This T cell receptor (beta chain) appears in the sequencing data of a study of graft-versus-host responses after intestinal transplantation. Study context: Grafts were multivisceral, liver-intestinal, or isolated intestinal. Study-level points and caveats: Peak levels of circulating GvH clones tracked with early post-transplant HvG declines.

This clone was counted a few times. Its specificity is not known. This CDR3 has 14 residues. The germline CDR1 and CDR2 sequences are WSHSY and SAAADI. V was trimmed by 0 bases and J by 7 bases, leaving 12 bases between them. The data were produced by immunoSEQ multiplex PCR, yet TCRdb's version contains in-frame clones alone and is incomplete. Of approximately 80,000 clones listed, about 89% are singletons. The chain couples TRBV10-2 to TRBJ2-5; D possibly corresponds to TRBD2 (5 bases). This receptor was taken from a human donor who received an intestinal transplant. The sequences come from unstimulated CD4+ T cells sorted from spleen or lymph node cells, collected before intestinal transplant. CDR3 in amino acids: CASSESRTAGTQYF. CDR3 sequence (DNA): TGCGCCAGCAGTGAGTCCCGGACTGCGGGGACCCAGTACTTC.